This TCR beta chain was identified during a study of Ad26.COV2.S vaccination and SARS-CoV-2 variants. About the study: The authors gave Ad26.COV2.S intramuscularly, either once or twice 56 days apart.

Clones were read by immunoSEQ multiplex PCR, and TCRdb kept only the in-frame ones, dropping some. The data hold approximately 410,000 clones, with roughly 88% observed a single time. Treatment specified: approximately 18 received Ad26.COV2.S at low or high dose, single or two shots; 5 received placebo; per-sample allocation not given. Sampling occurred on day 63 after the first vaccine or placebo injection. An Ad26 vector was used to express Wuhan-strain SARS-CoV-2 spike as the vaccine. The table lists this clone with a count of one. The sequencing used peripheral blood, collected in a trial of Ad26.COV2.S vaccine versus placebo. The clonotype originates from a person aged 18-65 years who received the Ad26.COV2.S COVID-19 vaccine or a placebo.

Here the CDR3 DNA reads TGTGCCTGGATTCAGGGTCTGGGGGAGCTGTTTTTT. Amino acids: CAWIQGLGELFF. V usage is TRBV30 and J usage is TRBJ2-2; possibly TRBD1 for D (5 bases). CDR3 size: 12 residues. Germline V gene lookup returns CDR1 GTSNPN and CDR2 SVGIG (reference sequence). V was pared by 4 bases and J by 8 bases, with 11 bases between.